This TCR beta chain was sequenced for a study of blood T cells in healthy people across ages. The V gene's germline CDR1 is MNHNY and CDR2 SVGAGI (reference sequence). V dropped 6 bases and J dropped 1 base, with 13 bases sitting between them. This CDR3 is built from 15 residues. Next came a second PCR, run for 7 to 11 cycles, which used a sample-barcoded 5' primer along with a J-beta primer mix. TCRdb itself ran the 5' RACE reads through MiXCR, one entry per CDR3 protein. In the table there are 500,000 to 550,000 distinct CDR3 sequences, about 25% of which are singletons. This clonotype came up a few times. The same sample was also used in a study of T cells of mothers and their children. Turning to that study: Whether related or unrelated, pairs show similar shaping of TCR recombination output by thymic selection.

This rearrangement joins TRBV6-6 to TRBJ2-4; D possibly corresponds to TRBD1 (6 bases). The sample comprised blood. This clonotype originated in a boy aged 5 to 17 in good health. For the CDR3, the DNA is TGTGCCAGCAGCTTTCCGGGACATGCCAAAAACATTCAGTACTTC. Translation gives CASSFPGHAKNIQYF.